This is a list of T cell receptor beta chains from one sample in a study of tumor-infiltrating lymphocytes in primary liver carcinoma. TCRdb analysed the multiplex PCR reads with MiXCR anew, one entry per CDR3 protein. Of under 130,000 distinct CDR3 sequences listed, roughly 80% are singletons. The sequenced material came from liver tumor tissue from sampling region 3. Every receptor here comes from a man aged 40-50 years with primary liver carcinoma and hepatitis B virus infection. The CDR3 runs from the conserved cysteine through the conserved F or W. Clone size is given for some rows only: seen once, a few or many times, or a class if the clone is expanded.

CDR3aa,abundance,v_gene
CASSHARSGELIF,.,TRBV4-2
CASSLFGGWVSYEQYF,.,TRBV11-2
CSVEDDPYGYTF,.,TRBV29-1
CASGSWDRGKNSRLHF,.,TRBV4-3
CASSCGGAGQPQHF,.,TRBV5-5
CASRWEKAFF,once,TRBV6-6
CTSSLAVDSNQSQHF,.,TRBV5-5
CASSSGGWANSALHF,.,TRBV4-3
CAISVLNTQYF,once,TRBV10-2
CASSPSLEADTQFF,.,TRBV11-1
CASSLRRSRSGYSEQFF,.,TRBV5-6
CVSSRGMGTQYGYTF,.,TRBV6-6
CASSPDSGTGLF,many,TRBV12-3/TRBV12-4
CTSSLGRTANYGYTF,.,TRBV5-5
CASSGLAGVLDEQFF,few,TRBV2
CASRLSYGRGMRERYF,.,TRBV4-2
CASSSNRNPYKQYF,.,TRBV11-2
CGSSSRGVGYDYTF,.,TRBV6-6
CACNPGLTGTDAQYF,.,TRBV6-8
CASSKMNTEVFF,.,TRBV10-1
CASSQDLIGGGSQETQYF,many,TRBV4-3
CTSSEGTEESNEQFF,.,TRBV6-1
CASGPGRVGQFF,.,TRBV2